The subject of this entry is one TCR beta chain. In the authors' methods: From reference gene primer amplification, estimates of nucleated cell counts were derived. Measured with immunoSEQ multiplex PCR; TCRdb has only the in-frame clones, and not every one. V and J calls plus clone size are reproduced from that table; the DNA served to infer D and trimming. Counted here are under 200,000 clones, 80% to 90% occurring once; the ten biggest clones make up 0.85% to 1.2%. This entry is derived from a study of blood T cell repertoires in COVID-19. Study-wide background: The United States, Italy and Spain supplied acute and convalescent COVID-19 samples.

Trimming removed 6 bases from V and 3 bases from J; junction bases left unmatched: 7. CDR1 SNHLY and CDR2 FYNNEI come from the germline V gene. The CDR3 has 15 residues. The clonotype was recovered from a man between 40 and 49 years old with acute or convalescent COVID-19. Specimen: peripheral blood. The rearrangement links TRBV2 to TRBJ1-5; 8 bases line up with TRBD1. Here the CDR3 reads CASSGQGIPNQPQHF. Here the CDR3 DNA reads TGTGCCAGCAGCGGACAGGGAATACCCAATCAGCCCCAGCATTTT.